This entry is about one TCR beta chain. The antigen remains unidentified. The CDR3 runs to 17 residues. With V trimmed by 2 bases and J by 5 bases, 11 bases remained unmatched. The germline V gene encodes CDR1 MGHRA and CDR2 YSYEKL. This specimen belongs to a study of cytotoxic CD8 clonotypes in ibrutinib-treated CLL. Study-level information: Response material was collected after a median around 12 months of treatment, range 6 to 36.

Targeted sequencing depth ranged from 1 in 200,000 to 1 in 1 million T cells. TCRdb keeps only in-frame clones here, not all; method: immunoSEQ multiplex PCR. Among 27,000 or so clones, 65% to 90% were seen once, and the ten largest hold 8%. Overall study findings and caveats: Upon ibrutinib response clonality rose, and upon progression it fell back toward baseline. Relative to age-matched healthy donors, clonality at baseline was higher, and it tracked circulating CD8+ T-cell counts.

This TCR derives from a human donor with chronic lymphocytic leukemia. The source was PBMCs, collected after 24 months of ibrutinib treatment. The J gene is TRBJ2-5, the V gene TRBV4-1; TRBD2 matches at 10 bases. CDR3 sequence: CASSQWTSGDPRETQYF. CDR3 DNA: TGCGCCAGCAGCCAATGGACTAGCGGAGACCCCCGGGAGACCCAGTACTTC.